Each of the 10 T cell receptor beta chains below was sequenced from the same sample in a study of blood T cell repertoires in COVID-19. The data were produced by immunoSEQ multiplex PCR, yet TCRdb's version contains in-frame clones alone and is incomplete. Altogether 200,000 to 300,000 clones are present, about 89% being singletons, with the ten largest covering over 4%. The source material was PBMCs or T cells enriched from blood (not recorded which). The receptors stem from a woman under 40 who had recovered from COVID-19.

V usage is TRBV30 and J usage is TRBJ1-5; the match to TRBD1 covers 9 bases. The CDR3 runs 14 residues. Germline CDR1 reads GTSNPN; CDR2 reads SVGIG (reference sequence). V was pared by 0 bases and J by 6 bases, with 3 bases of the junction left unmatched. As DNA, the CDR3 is TGTGCCTGGAGTGTACAGGGGGCTGGTCAGCCCCAGCATTTT. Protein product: CAWSVQGAGQPQHF. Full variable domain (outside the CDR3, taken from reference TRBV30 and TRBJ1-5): SQTIHQWPATLVQPVGSPLSLECTVEGTSNPNLYWYRQAAGRGLQLLFYSVGIGQISSEVPQNLSASRPQDRQFILSSKKLLLSDSGFYLCAWSVQGAGQPQHFGDGTRLSIL.

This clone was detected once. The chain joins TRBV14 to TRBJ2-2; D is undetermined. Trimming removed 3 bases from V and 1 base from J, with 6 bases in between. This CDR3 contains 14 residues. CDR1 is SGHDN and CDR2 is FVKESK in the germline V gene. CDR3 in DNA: TGTGCCAGCAGCCAGAACAGGAACACCGGGGAGCTGTTTTTT. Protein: CASSQNRNTGELFF.

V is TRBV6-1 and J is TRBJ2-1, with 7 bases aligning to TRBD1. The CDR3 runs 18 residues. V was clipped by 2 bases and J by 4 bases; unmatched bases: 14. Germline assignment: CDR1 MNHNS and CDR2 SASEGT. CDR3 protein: CASSERTGALLVYNEQFF. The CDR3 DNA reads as TGTGCCAGCAGTGAACGGACAGGCGCCCTACTCGTATACAATGAGCAGTTCTTC.

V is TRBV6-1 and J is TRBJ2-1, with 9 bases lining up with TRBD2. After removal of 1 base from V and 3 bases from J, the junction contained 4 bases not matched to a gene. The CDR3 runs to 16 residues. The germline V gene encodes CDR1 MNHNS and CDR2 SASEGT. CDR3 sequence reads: CASSEDLAGYYNEQFF. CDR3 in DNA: TGTGCCAGCAGTGAAGACCTAGCGGGATACTACAATGAGCAGTTCTTC.

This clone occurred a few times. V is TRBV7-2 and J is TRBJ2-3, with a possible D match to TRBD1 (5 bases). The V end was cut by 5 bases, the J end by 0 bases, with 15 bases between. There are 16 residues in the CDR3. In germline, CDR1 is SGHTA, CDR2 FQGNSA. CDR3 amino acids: CASSLQGVGSTDTQYF. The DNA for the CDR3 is TGTGCCAGCAGCCTCCAGGGCGTGGGGAGCACAGATACGCAGTATTTT.

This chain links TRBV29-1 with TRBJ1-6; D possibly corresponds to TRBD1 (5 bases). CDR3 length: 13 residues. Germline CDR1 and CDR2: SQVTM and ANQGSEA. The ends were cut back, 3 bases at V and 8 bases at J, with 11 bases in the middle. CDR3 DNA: TGCAGCGTTGATGTCGGGGGAGATTCACCCCTCCACTTT. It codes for CSVDVGGDSPLHF.

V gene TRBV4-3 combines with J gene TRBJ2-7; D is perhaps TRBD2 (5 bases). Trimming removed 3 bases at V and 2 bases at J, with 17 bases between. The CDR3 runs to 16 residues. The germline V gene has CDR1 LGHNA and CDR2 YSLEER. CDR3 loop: CASSHTWRAEPYEQYF. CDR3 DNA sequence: TGCGCCAGCAGCCATACGTGGCGGGCAGAGCCCTACGAGCAGTACTTC.

The CDR3 nucleotides are TGTGCCAGCAGCGAGACAGGGGGTACTGAAGCTTTCTTT. Translating it yields CASSETGGTEAFF. The rearrangement uses TRBV9 and TRBJ1-1; 9 bases match TRBD1. CDR3 length: 13 amino acids. Germline CDR1 is SGDLS and CDR2 is YYNGEE. After removal of 3 bases from V and 5 bases from J, the junction contained 2 bases not matched to a gene.

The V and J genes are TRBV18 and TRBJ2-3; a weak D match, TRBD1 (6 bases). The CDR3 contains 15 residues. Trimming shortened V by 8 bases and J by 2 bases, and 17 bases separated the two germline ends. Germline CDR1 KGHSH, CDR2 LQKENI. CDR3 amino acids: CASDPNGQPTDTQYF. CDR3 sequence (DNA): TGTGCCAGCGACCCCAATGGACAGCCCACAGATACGCAGTATTTT. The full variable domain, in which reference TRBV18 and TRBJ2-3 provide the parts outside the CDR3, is NAGVMQNPRHLVRRRGQEARLRCSPMKGHSHVYWYRQLPEEGLKFMVYLQKENIIDESGMPKERFSAEFPKEGPSILRIQQVVRGDSAAYFCASDPNGQPTDTQYFGPGTRLTVL.

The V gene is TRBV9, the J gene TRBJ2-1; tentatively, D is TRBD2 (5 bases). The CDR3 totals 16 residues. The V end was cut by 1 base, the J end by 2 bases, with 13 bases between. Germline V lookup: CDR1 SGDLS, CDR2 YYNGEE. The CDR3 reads CASSVSRTLTYNEQFF. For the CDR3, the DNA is TGTGCCAGCAGCGTATCCCGGACTCTTACCTACAATGAGCAGTTCTTC.